Each of the 11 T cell receptor beta chains below was sequenced from the same sample in a study of T cell responses to AZD1222 COVID-19 vaccine. Data came from immunoSEQ multiplex PCR; TCRdb stores just in-frame clones and leaves some out. The table records around 52,000 clones, about 86% of them present only once. The sample consisted of peripheral blood, taken on day 0 of AZD1222 vaccination. All receptors derive from an adult in good health.

This sequence joins TRBV7-6 and TRBJ2-1; tentatively, D is TRBD2 (5 bases). CDR3 size: 16 residues. Germline V gene sequence: CDR1 SGHVS, CDR2 FNYEAQ. Between the trimmed V and J ends, which lost 6 bases and 6 bases, there was a span of 21 bases. CDR3 coding DNA: TGTGCCAGCAGTAGGTCTAGCTTCAATGGGGTCAATGAGCAGTTCTTC. Translated, it gives CASSRSSFNGVNEQFF.

The V and J genes are TRBV2 and TRBJ2-2; 8 positions agree with TRBD2. The CDR3 totals 16 residues. The V and J ends lost 4 bases and 5 bases, in that order; junction bases with no gene match: 9. From germline, CDR1 is SNHLY and CDR2 FYNNEI. The CDR3 coding sequence is TGTGCCAGCAGTGGATCTGGAGCGGGAGTAACCGGGGAGCTGTTTTTT. It encodes CASSGSGAGVTGELFF.

Only a few counts were recorded for this clone. The rearrangement uses TRBV2 and TRBJ1-2, with 7 bases identical to TRBD1. The germline V gene has CDR1 SNHLY and CDR2 FYNNEI. This CDR3 contains 15 residues. The trim removed 8 bases at V and 0 bases at J, leaving 9 bases unmatched. CDR3 in DNA: TGTGCCAGCCGGGACAGCGAACAAGCTAACTATGGCTACACCTTC. Its translation is CASRDSEQANYGYTF. Together with reference TRBV2 and TRBJ1-2, the CDR3 gives the full variable domain: EPEVTQTPSHQVTQMGQEVILRCVPISNHLYFYWYRQILGQKVEFLVSFYNNEISEKSEIFDDQFSVERPDGSNFTLKIRSTKLEDSAMYFCASRDSEQANYGYTFGSGTRLTVV.

The rearrangement links TRBV19 to TRBJ2-7; 11 bases match TRBD2. Germline V gene lookup returns CDR1 LNHDA and CDR2 SQIVND (reference sequence). V lost 4 bases and J lost 2; bases outside the gene matches: 13. This CDR3 contains 18 residues. CDR3 in amino acids: CASSTPMGATSGTYEQYF. CDR3 DNA: TGTGCCAGTAGTACCCCAATGGGGGCGACTAGCGGGACCTACGAGCAGTACTTC.

The chain is built from TRBV19 and TRBJ1-6, with 7 bases fitting TRBD1. The trim removed 9 bases at V and 11 bases at J, leaving 10 bases unmatched. Germline CDR1 LNHDA, CDR2 SQIVND (reference sequence). This CDR3 has 13 residues. The CDR3 DNA sequence: TGTGCCAGCAGTGGGACAGACGAGACACCCCTCCACTTT. Translated: CASSGTDETPLHF.

The chain uses TRBV18 and TRBJ2-2; the D gene is possibly TRBD2 (5 bases). Germline V gives CDR1 KGHSH, CDR2 LQKENI. The CDR3 has 16 amino acids. V was shortened by 0 bases and J by 2 bases, with 10 bases between the two germline ends. CDR3 loop: CASSPPGLRNTGELFF. The CDR3 nucleotides are TGTGCCAGCTCACCACCAGGACTCCGCAACACCGGGGAGCTGTTTTTT.

A few counts support this clone. The V and J genes are TRBV6-6 and TRBJ2-2; TRBD2 aligns across 8 bases. CDR1 MNHNY and CDR2 SVGAGI come from the germline V gene (reference sequence). The junction had 6 bases not matched to a gene; V was cut back by 2 bases and J by 4 bases. The CDR3 is made up of 16 amino acids. CDR3 in amino acids: CASSYGLAGGTGELFF. Here the CDR3 DNA reads TGTGCCAGCAGTTACGGGCTCGCGGGGGGCACCGGGGAGCTGTTTTTT.

The genes are TRBV18 and TRBJ2-1; 10 positions agree with TRBD2. This CDR3 has 15 amino acids. Germline CDR1 is KGHSH and CDR2 is LQKENI. V trimming: 3 bases; J trimming: 4 bases; junction bases outside the gene matches: 3. The chain's CDR3 is CASSPLAGAYNEQFF. Written as DNA, the CDR3 is TGTGCCAGCTCACCTCTAGCGGGAGCTTACAATGAGCAGTTCTTC.

This clone has a count of ten or more. The chain uses TRBV28 and TRBJ2-7; D could derive from TRBD1 or TRBD2 (7 bases each). V was shortened by 7 bases and J by 4 bases, with 17 bases between the two germline ends. The CDR3 length is 14 residues. CDR1 is MDHEN and CDR2 is SYDVKM in the germline V gene. The CDR3 region is CASKQQGGLYEQYF. The CDR3 coding sequence is TGTGCCAGCAAACAGCAGGGGGGGTTATACGAGCAGTACTTC. The variable domain in full, with the rest retrieved from reference TRBV28 and TRBJ2-7, is DVKVTQSSRYLVKRTGEKVFLECVQDMDHENMFWYRQDPGLGLRLIYFSYDVKMKEKGDIPEGYSVSREKKERFSLILESASTNQTSMYLCASKQQGGLYEQYFGPGTRLTVT.

The V call is TRBV19, the J call TRBJ1-2, with 7 bases lining up with TRBD1. Germline trimming cut 5 bases from V and 2 bases from J; bases unmatched to any gene: 5. The CDR3 extends over 14 amino acids. CDR1 LNHDA and CDR2 SQIVND come from the germline V gene (reference sequence). The CDR3 nucleotides read TGTGCCAGTAGTGTGGGACAGACGAACTATGGCTACACCTTC. It codes for CASSVGQTNYGYTF.

The chain is built from TRBV5-1 and TRBJ2-1; 15 nucleotides align to TRBD2. The CDR3 loop spans 16 amino acids. V trimming: 0 bases; J trimming: 8 bases; junction bases outside the gene matches: 3. Germline CDR1 SGHRS, CDR2 YFSETQ. CDR3 loop: CASSLAGLAGGDEQFF. As DNA, the CDR3 is TGCGCCAGCAGCTTGGCCGGACTAGCGGGAGGGGATGAGCAGTTCTTC. Looking up the rest from reference TRBV5-1 and TRBJ2-1 gives the full variable domain: KAGVTQTPRYLIKTRGQQVTLSCSPISGHRSVSWYQQTPGQGLQFLFEYFSETQRNKGNFPGRFSGRQFSNSRSEMNVSTLELGDSALYLCASSLAGLAGGDEQFFGPGTRLTVL.